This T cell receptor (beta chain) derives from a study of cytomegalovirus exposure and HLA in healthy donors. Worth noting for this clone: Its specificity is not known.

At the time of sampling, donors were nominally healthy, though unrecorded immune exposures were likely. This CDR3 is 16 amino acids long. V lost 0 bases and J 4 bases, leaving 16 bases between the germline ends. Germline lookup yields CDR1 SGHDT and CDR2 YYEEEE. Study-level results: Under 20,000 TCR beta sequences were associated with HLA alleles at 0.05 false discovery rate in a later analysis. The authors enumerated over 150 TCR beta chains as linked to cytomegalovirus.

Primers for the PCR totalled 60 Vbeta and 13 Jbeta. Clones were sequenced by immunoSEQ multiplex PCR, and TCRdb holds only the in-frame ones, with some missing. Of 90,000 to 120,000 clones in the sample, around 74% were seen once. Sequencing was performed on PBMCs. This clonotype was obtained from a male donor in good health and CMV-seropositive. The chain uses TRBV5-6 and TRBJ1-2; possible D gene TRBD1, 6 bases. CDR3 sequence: CASSLGQGFYSYGYTF. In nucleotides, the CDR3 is TGTGCCAGCAGCTTGGGTCAGGGGTTTTATAGCTATGGCTACACCTTC.